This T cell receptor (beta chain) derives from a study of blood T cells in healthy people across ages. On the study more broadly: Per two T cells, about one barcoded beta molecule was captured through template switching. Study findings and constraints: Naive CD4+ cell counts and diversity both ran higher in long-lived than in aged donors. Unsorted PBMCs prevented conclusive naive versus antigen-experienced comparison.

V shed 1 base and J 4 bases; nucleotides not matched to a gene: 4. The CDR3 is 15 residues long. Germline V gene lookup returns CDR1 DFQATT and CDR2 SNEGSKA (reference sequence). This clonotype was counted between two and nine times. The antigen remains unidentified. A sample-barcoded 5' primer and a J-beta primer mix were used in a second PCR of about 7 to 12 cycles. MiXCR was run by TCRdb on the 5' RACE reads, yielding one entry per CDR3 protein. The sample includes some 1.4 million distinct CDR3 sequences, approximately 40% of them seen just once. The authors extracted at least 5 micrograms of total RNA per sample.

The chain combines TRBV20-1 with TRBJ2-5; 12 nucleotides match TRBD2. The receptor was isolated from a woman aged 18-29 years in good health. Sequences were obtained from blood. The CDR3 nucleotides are TGCAGTGCTAGAGCTAGCGGGAGGGCCCCAGAGACCCAGTACTTC. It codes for CSARASGRAPETQYF.